Shown below are 17 T cell receptor beta chains from a single sample sequenced in a study of blood T cell repertoires in COVID-19. Libraries were prepared by immunoSEQ multiplex PCR; TCRdb keeps only in-frame clonotypes and omits some of them. The sample lists about 130,000 clones; over 60% were seen once. Sequencing was carried out using peripheral blood. These TCRs come from a man aged 35-49 years with active or convalescent COVID-19.

The V gene is TRBV6-2 or TRBV6-3, the J gene TRBJ2-5; D uncertain. Germline values: CDR1 MNHEY, CDR2 SVGEGT. V was cut by 5 bases and J by 2 bases, with 15 bases left in between. This CDR3 is built from 15 residues. CDR3 region: CASSTTARAQETQYF. The CDR3 bases are TGTGCCAGCAGTACCACCGCGCGAGCTCAAGAGACCCAGTACTTC.

This clone was observed a handful of times. This chain connects TRBV18 to TRBJ2-7; 8 bases fit TRBD1. This CDR3 spans 15 amino acids. J lost 6 bases, V lost 4 bases, and 11 bases had no gene match. Germline V gene data show CDR1 as KGHSH and CDR2 as LQKENI. The CDR3 sequence is CASSQNGQGAGEQYF. CDR3 coding DNA: TGTGCCAGCTCACAGAACGGACAGGGTGCTGGCGAGCAGTACTTC.

V is TRBV7-2 and J is TRBJ1-1; 7 positions agree with TRBD1. The V gene's germline CDR1 is SGHTA and CDR2 FQGNSA. V lost 3 bases and J lost 8; bases outside the gene matches: 12. This CDR3 contains 15 residues. The CDR3 reads CASSFRGNRDSEAFF. The CDR3, as DNA: TGTGCCAGCAGCTTTAGGGGGAACCGGGACAGCGAAGCTTTCTTT.

The chain combines TRBV10-3 with TRBJ2-3, with 8 bases lining up with TRBD2. With 0 bases clipped from V and 1 base from J, the junction kept 3 bases outside the gene matches. The CDR3 length is 16 residues. Germline V lookup: CDR1 ENHRY, CDR2 SYGVKD. The CDR3 DNA reads TGTGCCATCAGTGAGTCGAGCGGGAGCCGCACAGATACGCAGTATTTT. It translates to CAISESSGSRTDTQYF.

The chain recombines TRBV25-1 with TRBJ1-1; D remains unclear. The CDR3 consists of 14 residues. CDR1 and CDR2 from the germline V gene are MGHDK and SYGVNS. With 6 bases removed from V and 0 bases from J, the gap between germline ends came to 11 bases. CDR3 region: CASSPSGLNTEAFF. Here the CDR3 DNA reads TGTGCCAGCAGCCCAAGTGGCTTGAACACTGAAGCTTTCTTT.

A single count supports this clone. This chain uses TRBV5-1 with TRBJ2-3; 8 bases are shared with TRBD1. Trimming removed 0 bases from V and 2 bases from J; junction bases left unmatched: 2. Germline V gives CDR1 SGHRS, CDR2 YFSETQ. This CDR3 has 15 residues. Written as DNA, the CDR3 is TGCGCCAGCAGCTTGGTGGACAGGGCCACAGATACGCAGTATTTT. It translates to CASSLVDRATDTQYF.

The table lists this clone with many counts. The V and J genes are TRBV25-1 and TRBJ2-1; TRBD2 agrees at 9 bases. Germline V gene data show CDR1 as MGHDK and CDR2 as SYGVNS. The CDR3 loop spans 16 amino acids. With V trimmed by 6 bases and J by 3 bases, 9 bases remained unmatched. CDR3 sequence: CASSGWSSGDYNEQFF. CDR3 DNA: TGTGCCAGCAGCGGTTGGTCTAGCGGGGACTACAATGAGCAGTTCTTC.

CDR3 bases: TGTGCCAGCAGCGCCGACGGACAGCCTAATCAGCCCCAGCATTTT. This sequence encodes CASSADGQPNQPQHF. The chain employs TRBV9 and TRBJ1-5; possibly TRBD1 for D (6 bases). CDR3 length: 15 residues. The germline gives CDR1 SGDLS, CDR2 YYNGEE. Trimming took off 3 bases at V and 4 bases at J, with 14 bases between the two ends. Variable domain in full (rest from reference TRBV9 and TRBJ1-5): DSGVTQTPKHLITATGQRVTLRCSPRSGDLSVYWYQQSLDQGLQFLIQYYNGEERAKGNILERFSAQQFPDLHSELNLSSLELGDSALYFCASSADGQPNQPQHFGDGTRLSIL.

The V call is TRBV5-1, the J call TRBJ1-3, with a possible D match to TRBD1 (5 bases). The germline V gene encodes CDR1 SGHRS and CDR2 YFSETQ. V was cut by 3 bases and J by 4 bases, with 11 bases left in between. The CDR3 runs to 14 residues. The CDR3 DNA sequence: TGCGCCAGCAGCTGGGACTCTAAAGGAAACACCATATATTTT. The encoded protein is CASSWDSKGNTIYF. The full variable domain, rest sourced from reference TRBV5-1 and TRBJ1-3, is KAGVTQTPRYLIKTRGQQVTLSCSPISGHRSVSWYQQTPGQGLQFLFEYFSETQRNKGNFPGRFSGRQFSNSRSEMNVSTLELGDSALYLCASSWDSKGNTIYFGEGSWLTVV.

The chain is built from TRBV5-1 and TRBJ2-3; a weak D match, TRBD2 (6 bases). Germline lookup yields CDR1 SGHRS and CDR2 YFSETQ. CDR3 size: 15 residues. V was trimmed by 2 bases and J by 5 bases, leaving 15 bases between them. DNA of the CDR3: TGCGCCAGCAGCTTCGGGAGTGGGTTGAAAGATACGCAGTATTTT. Protein sequence: CASSFGSGLKDTQYF. Complete variable domain (other parts from reference TRBV5-1 and TRBJ2-3): KAGVTQTPRYLIKTRGQQVTLSCSPISGHRSVSWYQQTPGQGLQFLFEYFSETQRNKGNFPGRFSGRQFSNSRSEMNVSTLELGDSALYLCASSFGSGLKDTQYFGPGTRLTVL.

This clone was seen just once. The chain carries TRBV6-1 and TRBJ1-6; TRBD1 is a possible D gene (6 bases). V lost 1 base to trimming and J lost 5 bases, with 6 bases between them. The germline gives CDR1 MNHNS, CDR2 SASEGT. This CDR3 contains 14 residues. The CDR3 sequence is CASSEGTDNSPLHF. The CDR3 nucleotides read TGTGCCAGCAGTGAAGGGACAGATAATTCACCCCTCCACTTT.

This clone was observed at least ten times. The rearrangement uses TRBV5-1 and TRBJ2-6, with 7 positions matching TRBD1. CDR1 and CDR2 (germline): SGHRS, YFSETQ. The CDR3 loop spans 14 amino acids. J lost 3 bases, V lost 4 bases, and 1 base had no gene match. CDR3 protein: CASSQGDGANVLTF. The CDR3 DNA sequence: TGCGCCAGCAGCCAGGGGGATGGGGCCAACGTCCTGACTTTC.

DNA for the CDR3: TGTGCCAGCAGTTTAAGGCCGGGGTTCACTGAAGCTTTCTTT. This gives the protein CASSLRPGFTEAFF. V gene TRBV28 combines with J gene TRBJ1-1; D gene ambiguous. This CDR3 contains 14 residues. Looked up from germline, CDR1 is MDHEN and CDR2 is SYDVKM. V lost 2 bases to trimming and J lost 4 bases, with 11 bases between them.

This chain links TRBV9 with TRBJ2-1; D possibly corresponds to TRBD1 (6 bases). Trimming left V 2 bases short and J 4 bases short, with 19 bases between. Germline lookup yields CDR1 SGDLS and CDR2 YYNGEE. This CDR3 comprises 17 residues. The CDR3 protein is CASSVLPGQKLYNEQFF. DNA of the CDR3: TGTGCCAGCAGCGTTCTCCCCGGACAGAAACTATACAATGAGCAGTTCTTC.

V is TRBV7-9 and J is TRBJ2-7; the match to TRBD1 covers 8 bases. The CDR3 extends over 15 amino acids. V was clipped by 3 bases and J by 5 bases; unmatched bases: 9. Germline CDR1 and CDR2: SEHNR and FQNEAQ (reference sequence). CDR3 nucleotide sequence: TGTGCCAGCAGCTTTTCCCCGGACAGGGTCGACGAGCAGTACTTC. Translating it yields CASSFSPDRVDEQYF.

The V gene is TRBV6-6, the J gene TRBJ1-6; D may be TRBD1 (6 bases). The CDR3 spans 13 residues. V lost 3 bases to trimming and J lost 10 bases, with 10 bases between them. In germline, CDR1 is MNHNY, CDR2 SVGAGI (reference sequence). The CDR3 loop reads CASSYAGDSPLHF. The CDR3 DNA sequence: TGTGCCAGCAGTTATGCAGGGGACTCACCCCTCCACTTT.

In its sample, this clone was seen a few times. The chain employs TRBV30 and TRBJ1-1; D is uncertain. Deletions cut 0 bases from V and 3 bases from J, with 8 bases between. The germline V gene has CDR1 GTSNPN and CDR2 SVGIG (reference sequence). There are 13 residues in the CDR3. The CDR3 nucleotides are TGTGCCTGGAGTGTACTGACACACACTGAAGCTTTCTTT. Its translation: CAWSVLTHTEAFF.